These 17 T cell receptor beta chains share one sample of origin, sequenced in a study of T cell repertoires in cytomegalovirus infection. In TCRdb, the reads were re-called with MiXCR into one record per CDR3 protein. Of approximately 390,000 distinct CDR3 sequences listed, about a third are singletons. These TCRs' antigens remain unknown. The material sequenced was cultured PBMCs, taken from culture after CMV antigen stimulation. These receptors were collected from a human donor in good health (CMV status not recorded). Some clones in this sample may be carry-over from other donors' samples.

A few counts support this clonotype. The chain joins TRBV12-3 or TRBV12-4 to TRBJ2-1; 9 bases fit TRBD2. The CDR3 consists of 14 residues. Unmatched junction bases numbered 6, after V lost 6 bases and J lost 6 bases. CDR3 coding DNA: TGTGCCAGCAGGTCAGCGGGAGGCACCAATGAGCAGTTCTTC. This codes for CASRSAGGTNEQFF.

The chain uses TRBV28 and TRBJ2-7, with 9 nucleotides matching TRBD2. This CDR3 spans 15 amino acids. The germline CDR1 and CDR2 sequences are MDHEN and SYDVKM. J lost 2 bases, V lost 3 bases, and 5 bases had no gene match. Written as DNA, the CDR3 is TGTGCCAGCAGTTTTTTAGCGGGGGCAACCTACGAGCAGTACTTC. Translated, it gives CASSFLAGATYEQYF.

V usage is TRBV20-1 and J usage is TRBJ2-3, with 11 bases that match TRBD2. The V gene's germline CDR1 is DFQATT and CDR2 SNEGSKA (reference sequence). Trimming took 5 bases from V and 5 from J; bases not matched to a gene: 9. The CDR3 spans 15 residues. CDR3 region: CSALRGTSGLDTQYF. The CDR3 nucleotides are TGCAGTGCTCTGCGCGGGACTAGCGGATTAGATACGCAGTATTTT.

About this clonotype itself: Sequence at one end of the junction differs from germline and may be a read error. V usage is TRBV19 and J usage is TRBJ1-5; 7 bases line up with TRBD1. The CDR3 sequence is 14 residues long. Germline V CDR1 and CDR2: LNHDA, SQIVND (reference sequence). The DNA of the CDR3 is TGTGCCAGTAGTGTAGACAGGGACAATCAGCCCCAGCATTTT. Translation gives CASSVDRDNQPQHF.

This clonotype was found once. The chain is built from TRBV7-3 and TRBJ2-1, with 8 nucleotides matching TRBD2. V was clipped by 5 bases and J by 3 bases; unmatched bases: 9. Germline V CDR1 and CDR2: SGHTA, FQGTGA. This CDR3 region has 16 residues. The DNA for the CDR3 is TGTGCCAGCAGCAGTTGGGCGGGAGGAGGCTACAATGAGCAGTTCTTC. Its translation: CASSSWAGGGYNEQFF.

J is TRBJ1-5 and V is TRBV19, with D tentatively TRBD1 (6 bases). The CDR3 consists of 16 residues. The V gene's germline CDR1 is LNHDA and CDR2 SQIVND (reference sequence). Trimming stripped 5 bases from V and 0 bases from J, with 14 bases between. CDR3 protein: CASSFTDRSSNQPQHF. DNA of the CDR3: TGTGCCAGTAGTTTCACGGACAGAAGTAGCAATCAGCCCCAGCATTTT.

The chain uses TRBV19 and TRBJ2-2; 9 nucleotides line up with TRBD1. The junction had 13 bases not matched to a gene; V was cut back by 6 bases and J by 5 bases. Per the germline V gene, CDR1 is LNHDA and CDR2 is SQIVND (reference sequence). The CDR3 is 17 residues long. The CDR3, as DNA: TGTGCCAGTAGCCGGCAGCCGGGACAGGGAAAAACCGGGGAGCTGTTTTTT. Translation: CASSRQPGQGKTGELFF.

A few counts support this clonotype. CDR3 nucleotides: TGTGCCAGCAGTTTTGTGGGCTACAATGAGCAGTTCTTC. Amino acids: CASSFVGYNEQFF. The chain uses TRBV28 and TRBJ2-1; unclear D gene. The CDR3 length is 13 residues. Per the germline V gene, CDR1 is MDHEN and CDR2 is SYDVKM. The V and J ends lost 3 bases and 3 bases respectively, with 6 bases between them.

The J gene is TRBJ2-1, the V gene TRBV4-2, with D possibly TRBD2 on 6 matching bases. The CDR3 is 17 amino acids. Germline loops: CDR1 LGHNA, CDR2 YNFKEQ. The V gene lost 1 base and the J gene lost 8 bases, with 21 bases spanning the gap. CDR3 DNA: TGTGCCAGCAGCCAAGGGGGAACTAGCTCATGGCGTGATGAGCAGTTCTTC. Its protein product is CASSQGGTSSWRDEQFF.

The rearrangement uses TRBV2 and TRBJ2-7; TRBD2 agrees at 8 bases. The CDR3 runs 13 residues. In germline, CDR1 is SNHLY, CDR2 FYNNEI. Trimming took 6 bases from V and 5 from J; bases not matched to a gene: 6. The CDR3 nucleotides read TGTGCCAGCAGGGGTAGCGGGAAAAACGAGCAGTACTTC. Encoded protein: CASRGSGKNEQYF.

The chain recombines TRBV7-2 with TRBJ1-2; D is ambiguous. This CDR3 comprises 15 residues. The germline CDR1 and CDR2 sequences are SGHTA and FQGNSA. V was cut by 2 bases and J by 4 bases, with 14 bases left in between. The chain's CDR3 is CASSLIRKEGYGYTF. DNA for the CDR3: TGTGCCAGCAGCTTAATTCGGAAGGAGGGCTATGGCTACACCTTC. Full variable domain (outside the CDR3, taken from reference TRBV7-2 and TRBJ1-2): GAGVSQSPSNKVTEKGKDVELRCDPISGHTALYWYRQSLGQGLEFLIYFQGNSAPDKSGLPSDRFSAERTGGSVSTLTIQRTQQEDSAVYLCASSLIRKEGYGYTFGSGTRLTVV.

This clonotype came up a few times. This sequence joins TRBV6-6 and TRBJ2-2, with 7 bases matching TRBD1. Germline CDR1 and CDR2: MNHNY and SVGAGI (reference sequence). With 5 bases clipped from V and 1 base from J, the junction kept 7 bases outside the gene matches. CDR3 length equals 16 residues. The CDR3 nucleotides are TGTGCCAGCAGTGGTTCCGGGACAGTGAACACCGGGGAGCTGTTTTTT. It yields the protein CASSGSGTVNTGELFF.

This chain links TRBV12-3 or TRBV12-4 with TRBJ2-5; D is possibly TRBD2 (6 bases). The CDR3 sequence is 15 residues long. Trimming removed 5 bases from V and 5 bases from J, with 18 bases in between. The CDR3 region has the DNA TGTGCCAGCAGTCCGCCCGGAAGAGGAGGGGAGACCCAGTACTTC. Its translation: CASSPPGRGGETQYF.

The chain links TRBV12-3 or TRBV12-4 to TRBJ1-1; D gene uncertain. The CDR3 loop spans 12 amino acids. Deletions cut 3 bases from V and 5 bases from J, with 7 bases between. The chain's CDR3 is CASSFYVTEAFF. The CDR3 region has the DNA TGTGCCAGCAGTTTTTATGTGACTGAAGCTTTCTTT.

This clonotype was detected only a few times. The V gene is TRBV7-2, the J gene TRBJ2-5, with unresolved D. Germline V gives CDR1 SGHTA, CDR2 FQGNSA. The CDR3 spans 12 residues. Trimming removed 4 bases from V and 7 bases from J, with 10 bases in between. CDR3 DNA sequence: TGTGCCAGCAGCTCGCCCTTTGGGACCCAGTACTTC. Amino acid sequence: CASSSPFGTQYF.

This clonotype was counted a few times. The rearrangement joins TRBV7-2 to TRBJ2-2, with a tentative D call TRBD2 (6 bases). V dropped 6 bases and J dropped 5 bases, with 16 bases sitting between them. Germline lookup yields CDR1 SGHTA and CDR2 FQGNSA. The CDR3 is 15 amino acids. The CDR3 DNA reads TGTGCCAGCAGGTTCAGGGAGGCTTGGACCGGGGAGCTGTTTTTT. This translates into CASRFREAWTGELFF.

The V call is TRBV6-2 or TRBV6-3, the J call TRBJ1-1; maybe TRBD1 (6 bases). V gave up 5 bases and J gave up 1 base, with 14 bases separating them. Per the germline V gene, CDR1 is MNHEY and CDR2 is SVGEGT. The CDR3 length is 15 residues. In DNA form, the CDR3 reads TGTGCCAGCAGTAGCGCTCAGGGACAGAACACTGAAGCTTTCTTT. It is translated as CASSSAQGQNTEAFF.